This paragraph reports one TCR beta chain. The antigen is not known. Germline V gene sequence: CDR1 MDHEN, CDR2 SYDVKM. This CDR3 contains 19 residues. UMI-labeled 5' RACE yielded the TRB cDNA libraries. TCRdb re-called the 5' RACE reads and catalogs CDR3 proteins one per entry, DNA excluded. The repertoire shows 150,000 or so distinct CDR3 sequences; the top ten hold just under 0.5%. This entry belongs to a study of CXCR3-negative and CXCR3-positive naive CD8 T cells. Study-wide findings and caveats: Naive subsets showed comparable surface CD5, and TCR interaction strength was also inferred from TRB CDR3 physicochemistry. Cryopreserved PBMCs had partly decreased CXCR3 expression; fresh PBMCs were used in most assays.

Subsets of CD8+ T cells were each sorted in triplicate at about 300,000 cells apiece. The clonotype comes from a human donor in good health. Some clones in this sample may be carry-over from other donors' samples. The material sequenced was naive CXCR3- CD8+ T cells from blood. Subset here: CD45RO-CCR7+CD27+CD95- naive CD8+ T cells lacking CXCR3 (TNR3-). V is TRBV28 and J is TRBJ1-3; TCRdb names TRBD1, which stays unverified in the absence of DNA. The CDR3 here is CASSFPPGTVMDSGNTIYF.